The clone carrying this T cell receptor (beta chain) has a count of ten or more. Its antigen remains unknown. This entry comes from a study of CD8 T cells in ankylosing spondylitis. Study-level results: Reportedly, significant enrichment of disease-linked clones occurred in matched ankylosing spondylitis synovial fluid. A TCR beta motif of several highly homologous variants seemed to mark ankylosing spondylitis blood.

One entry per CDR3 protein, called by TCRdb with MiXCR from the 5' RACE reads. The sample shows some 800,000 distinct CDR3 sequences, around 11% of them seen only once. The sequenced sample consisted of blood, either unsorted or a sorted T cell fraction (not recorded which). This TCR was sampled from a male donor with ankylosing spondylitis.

In DNA form, the CDR3 reads TGTGCCAGCAGTTCGGACGCGAGCTCCTACGAGCAGTACTTC. Residues: CASSSDASSYEQYF. The gene calls are TRBV6-5 and TRBJ2-7; no firm D call. The CDR3 contains 14 residues. Germline assignment: CDR1 MNHEY and CDR2 SVGAGI. V lost 4 bases, J lost 0 bases, and 10 bases lay in between.